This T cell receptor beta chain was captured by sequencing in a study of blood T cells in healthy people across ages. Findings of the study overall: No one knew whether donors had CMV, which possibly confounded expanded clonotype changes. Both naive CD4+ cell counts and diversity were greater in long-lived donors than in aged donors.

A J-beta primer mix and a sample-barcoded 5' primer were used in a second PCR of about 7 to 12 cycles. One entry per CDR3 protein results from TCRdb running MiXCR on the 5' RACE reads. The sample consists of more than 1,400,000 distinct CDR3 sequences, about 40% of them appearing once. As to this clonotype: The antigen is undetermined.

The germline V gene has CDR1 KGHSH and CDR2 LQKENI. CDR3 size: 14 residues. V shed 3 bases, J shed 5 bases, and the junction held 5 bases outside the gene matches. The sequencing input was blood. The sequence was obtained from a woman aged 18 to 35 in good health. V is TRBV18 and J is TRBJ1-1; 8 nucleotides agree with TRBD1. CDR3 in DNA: TGTGCCAGCTCACCGGACAGGGCGAGGACTGAAGCTTTCTTT. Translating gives CASSPDRARTEAFF.